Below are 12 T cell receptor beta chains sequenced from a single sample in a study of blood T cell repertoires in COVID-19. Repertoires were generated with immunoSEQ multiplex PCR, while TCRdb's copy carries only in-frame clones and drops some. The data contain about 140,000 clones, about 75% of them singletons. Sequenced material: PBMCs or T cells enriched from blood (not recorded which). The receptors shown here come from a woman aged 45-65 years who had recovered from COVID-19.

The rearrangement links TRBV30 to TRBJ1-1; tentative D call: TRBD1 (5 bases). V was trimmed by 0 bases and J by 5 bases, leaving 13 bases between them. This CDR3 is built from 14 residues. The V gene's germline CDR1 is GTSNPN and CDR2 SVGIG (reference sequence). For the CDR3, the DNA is TGTGCCTGGAGTGTTTCAGGGCGGAGTACTGAAGCTTTCTTT. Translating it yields CAWSVSGRSTEAFF. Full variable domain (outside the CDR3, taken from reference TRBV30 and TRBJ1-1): SQTIHQWPATLVQPVGSPLSLECTVEGTSNPNLYWYRQAAGRGLQLLFYSVGIGQISSEVPQNLSASRPQDRQFILSSKKLLLSDSGFYLCAWSVSGRSTEAFFGQGTRLTVV.

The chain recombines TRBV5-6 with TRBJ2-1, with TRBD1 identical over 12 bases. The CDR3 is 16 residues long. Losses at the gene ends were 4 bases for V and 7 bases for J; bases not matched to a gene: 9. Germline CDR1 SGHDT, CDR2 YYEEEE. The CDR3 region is CASSPRDRGRLNEQFF. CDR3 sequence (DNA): TGTGCCAGCAGCCCCCGGGACAGGGGGCGTTTAAATGAGCAGTTCTTC.

In DNA form, the CDR3 reads TGTGCCAGCAGTGAGATGGGGACAGTTTACAATGAGCAGTTCTTC. Its protein is CASSEMGTVYNEQFF. The chain combines TRBV6-4 with TRBJ2-1, with 7 bases that match TRBD1. CDR1 and CDR2 (germline): MRHNA, SNTAGT. The CDR3 has 15 amino acids. Trimming at V came to 3 bases and at J to 4 bases, leaving 6 bases not matched to a gene.

Written as DNA, the CDR3 is TGTGCCTGGAGTGCAGGACAGGGCCAGATTTGGCCCCAGCATTTT. Protein product: CAWSAGQGQIWPQHF. The chain employs TRBV30 and TRBJ1-5, with 8 bases fitting TRBD1. This CDR3 is built from 15 residues. V lost 1 base, J lost 9 bases, and 11 bases stayed unmatched. Germline lookup yields CDR1 GTSNPN and CDR2 SVGIG (reference sequence).

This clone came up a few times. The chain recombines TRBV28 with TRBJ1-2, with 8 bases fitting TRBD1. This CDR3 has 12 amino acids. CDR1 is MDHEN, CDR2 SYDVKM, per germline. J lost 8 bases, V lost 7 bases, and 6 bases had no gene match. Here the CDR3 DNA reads TGTGCCAGCATCATACAGGGGGGAGGCTACACCTTC. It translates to CASIIQGGGYTF.

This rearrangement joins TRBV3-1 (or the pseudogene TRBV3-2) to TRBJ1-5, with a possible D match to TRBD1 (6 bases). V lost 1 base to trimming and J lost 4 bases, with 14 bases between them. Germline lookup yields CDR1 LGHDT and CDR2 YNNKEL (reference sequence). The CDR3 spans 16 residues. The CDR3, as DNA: TGTGCCAGCAGCCAAGGTGGGGGCAGCCTGAATCAGCCCCAGCATTTT. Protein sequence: CASSQGGGSLNQPQHF.

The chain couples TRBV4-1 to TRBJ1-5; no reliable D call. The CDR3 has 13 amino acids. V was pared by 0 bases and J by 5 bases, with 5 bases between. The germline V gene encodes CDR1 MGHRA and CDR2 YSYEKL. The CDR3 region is CASSQDGYQPQHF. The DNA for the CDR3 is TGCGCCAGCAGCCAAGATGGCTATCAGCCCCAGCATTTT.

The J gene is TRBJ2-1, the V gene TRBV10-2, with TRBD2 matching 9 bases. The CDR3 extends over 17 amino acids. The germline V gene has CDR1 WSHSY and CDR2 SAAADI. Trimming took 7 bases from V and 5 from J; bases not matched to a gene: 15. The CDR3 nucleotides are TGCGCCAGCAAAGAGGGTGCGGGAGGGCCGATTGACAATGAGCAGTTCTTC. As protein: CASKEGAGGPIDNEQFF.

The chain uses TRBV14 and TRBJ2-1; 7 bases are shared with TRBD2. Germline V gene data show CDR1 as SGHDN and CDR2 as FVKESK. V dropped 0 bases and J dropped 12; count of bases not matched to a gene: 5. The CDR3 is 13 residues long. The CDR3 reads CASSQETGGPQFF. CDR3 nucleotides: TGTGCCAGCAGCCAAGAAACGGGGGGTCCGCAGTTCTTC. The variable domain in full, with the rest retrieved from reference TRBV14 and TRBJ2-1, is EAGVTQFPSHSVIEKGQTVTLRCDPISGHDNLYWYRRVMGKEIKFLLHFVKESKQDESGMPNNRFLAERTGGTYSTLKVQPAELEDSGVYFCASSQETGGPQFFGPGTRLTVL.

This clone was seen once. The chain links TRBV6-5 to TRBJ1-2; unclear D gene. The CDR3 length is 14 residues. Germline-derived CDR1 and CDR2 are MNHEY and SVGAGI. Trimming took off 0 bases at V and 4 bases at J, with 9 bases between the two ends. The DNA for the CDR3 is TGTGCCAGCAGTTACTCGAGTACCGGCTATGGCTACACCTTC. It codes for CASSYSSTGYGYTF.

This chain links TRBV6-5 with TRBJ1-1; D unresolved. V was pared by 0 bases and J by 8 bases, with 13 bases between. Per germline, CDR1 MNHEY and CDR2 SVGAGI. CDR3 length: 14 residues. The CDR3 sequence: CASSYSNEGSEAFF. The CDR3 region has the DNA TGTGCCAGCAGTTACTCGAATGAGGGATCGGAAGCTTTCTTT.

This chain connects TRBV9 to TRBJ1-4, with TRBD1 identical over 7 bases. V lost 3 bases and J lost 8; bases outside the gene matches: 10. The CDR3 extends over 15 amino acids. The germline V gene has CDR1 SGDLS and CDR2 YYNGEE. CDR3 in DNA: TGTGCCAGCAGCGGAGGGGGCCCGGACCCAGAAAAACTGTTTTTT. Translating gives CASSGGGPDPEKLFF.